These 28 T cell receptor beta chains originate from one sample sequenced in a study of shared clonotypes between healthy human individuals. TCRdb's copy holds only in-frame clones and misses some; the assay was immunoSEQ multiplex PCR. The data hold a few hundred thousand clones, with roughly four fifths observed a single time. Sequenced: PBMCs. These receptors all come from a woman between 40 and 50 years old in good health. Some clones in this sample may be carry-over from other donors' samples.

J is TRBJ1-4 and V is TRBV5-4; perhaps TRBD1 as D (5 bases). This CDR3 comprises 14 residues. V lost 4 bases and J 5 bases, leaving 12 bases between the germline ends. CDR1 is SGHNT and CDR2 is YYREEE in the germline V gene (reference sequence). The CDR3 sequence: CASSTGASNEKLFF. CDR3 coding DNA: TGTGCCAGCAGCACCGGGGCTTCGAATGAAAAACTGTTTTTT.

J is TRBJ1-1 and V is TRBV11-1, with D unclear. The V gene's germline CDR1 is SGHAT and CDR2 FQDESV (reference sequence). The V gene lost 3 bases and the J gene lost 1 base, with 3 bases spanning the gap. The CDR3 spans 12 residues. The CDR3 protein is CASSFRNTEAFF. CDR3 nucleotide sequence: TGTGCCAGCAGCTTTCGGAACACTGAAGCTTTCTTT.

This sequence joins TRBV28 and TRBJ2-7; 11 bases map to TRBD1. CDR3 length: 14 amino acids. V lost 3 bases, J lost 7 bases, and 5 bases stayed unmatched. In germline, CDR1 is MDHEN, CDR2 SYDVKM. The CDR3 DNA reads as TGTGCCAGCAGTTTTGGGACAGGGGGTGGTGAGCAGTACTTC. Its translation: CASSFGTGGGEQYF.

V gene TRBV6-5 combines with J gene TRBJ2-7, with D unclear. The CDR3 spans 13 residues. Germline values: CDR1 MNHEY, CDR2 SVGAGI. V was trimmed by 6 bases and J by 3 bases, leaving 12 bases between them. DNA for the CDR3: TGTGCCAGCAGCCGAACAGCAAACTACGAGCAGTACTTC. It codes for CASSRTANYEQYF.

With respect to this clone: Only one base separates this from a far larger clonotype, so it likely reflects a read error. V and J are TRBV6-5 and TRBJ2-1; 7 bases line up with TRBD2. The CDR3 covers 15 residues. The germline CDR1 and CDR2 sequences are MNHEY and SVGAGI. V gave up 2 bases and J gave up 7 bases; unmatched junction bases: 8. CDR3 DNA: TGTGCCAGCAGTTACGGACTAGTGGCGTGGAATGAGCAGTTCTTC. Its protein product is CASSYGLVAWNEQFF.

The chain links TRBV9 to TRBJ1-4; D not resolved. V lost 0 bases and J 5 bases, leaving 11 bases between the germline ends. Germline V gene sequence: CDR1 SGDLS, CDR2 YYNGEE. The CDR3 has 15 amino acids. CDR3 sequence reads: CASSVGTGGNEKLFF. The CDR3 region has the DNA TGTGCCAGCAGCGTAGGTACCGGAGGGAATGAAAAACTGTTTTTT.

The genes are TRBV5-8 and TRBJ2-7; D possibly matches TRBD1 or TRBD2 (5 bases each). Germline V lookup: CDR1 SGHTS, CDR2 YDEGEE. V lost 2 bases and J lost 2, with 14 bases in between. The CDR3 consists of 15 residues. The CDR3 sequence is CASSLPGRHTYEQYF. The CDR3 region has the DNA TGTGCCAGCAGCTTACCGGGACGGCACACCTACGAGCAGTACTTC.

V and J are TRBV6-5 and TRBJ2-2, with D possibly matching TRBD2 (5 bases). CDR1 and CDR2 (germline): MNHEY, SVGAGI. The CDR3 has 14 amino acids. Trimming stripped 0 bases from V and 8 bases from J, with 10 bases between. The CDR3: CASSYSTRGGELFF. Written as DNA, the CDR3 is TGTGCCAGCAGTTACTCGACCCGGGGAGGGGAGCTGTTTTTT.

The V call is TRBV5-1, the J call TRBJ1-5, with 8 bases identical to TRBD1. Losses at the gene ends were 0 bases for V and 4 bases for J; bases not matched to a gene: 6. Germline CDR1 SGHRS, CDR2 YFSETQ. The CDR3 totals 16 residues. The DNA of the CDR3 is TGCGCCAGCAGCTTGGGTACAGGGGGGTTAAATCAGCCCCAGCATTTT. Encoded protein: CASSLGTGGLNQPQHF.

The chain joins TRBV29-1 to TRBJ1-5; the match to TRBD1 covers 12 bases. The CDR3 is made up of 14 amino acids. Germline trimming cut 6 bases from V and 6 bases from J; bases unmatched to any gene: 6. The germline V gene has CDR1 SQVTM and CDR2 ANQGSEA. The CDR3 loop reads CSVGGQGAGQPQHF. In DNA, the CDR3 is TGCAGCGTCGGGGGACAGGGGGCAGGTCAGCCCCAGCATTTT.

V gene TRBV5-1 combines with J gene TRBJ2-7; 9 bases are shared with TRBD2. This CDR3 spans 14 amino acids. CDR1 is SGHRS and CDR2 is YFSETQ in the germline V gene. V lost 0 bases and J lost 7; bases outside the gene matches: 5. CDR3 sequence: CASSLDSGSFEQYF. For the CDR3, the DNA is TGCGCCAGCAGCTTGGATAGCGGGAGTTTTGAGCAGTACTTC.

This clone occurred once. The chain uses TRBV9 and TRBJ1-1, with 8 nucleotides matching TRBD1. This CDR3 is 16 amino acids long. After removal of 3 bases from V and 1 base from J, the junction contained 8 bases not matched to a gene. Germline V lookup: CDR1 SGDLS, CDR2 YYNGEE. CDR3 coding DNA: TGTGCCAGCAGCGCACTCCCCGGGACAGGGAACACTGAAGCTTTCTTT. Protein sequence: CASSALPGTGNTEAFF.

The rearrangement uses TRBV4-2 and TRBJ1-2, with D unresolved. CDR3 length equals 14 residues. Trimming shortened V by 0 bases and J by 1 base, and 6 bases separated the two germline ends. Germline V gives CDR1 LGHNA, CDR2 YNFKEQ. Here the CDR3 DNA reads TGTGCCAGCAGCCAAGATCGGGGTAACTATGGCTACACCTTC. It encodes CASSQDRGNYGYTF.

V gene TRBV5-4 combines with J gene TRBJ2-5, with TRBD1 as a possible D gene (6 bases). The CDR3 loop spans 14 amino acids. In germline, CDR1 is SGHNT, CDR2 YYREEE (reference sequence). V was cut by 4 bases and J by 2 bases, with 12 bases left in between. CDR3 sequence (DNA): TGTGCCAGCAGCGTTTCAGGGGCACAAGAGACCCAGTACTTC. It specifies CASSVSGAQETQYF.

About this clone itself: This may arise from a read error, as a much more abundant clone is one base away. The sample contains more than one DNA sequence encoding this CDR3. J is TRBJ1-3 and V is TRBV30; D is undetermined. The germline gives CDR1 GTSNPN, CDR2 SVGIG (reference sequence). The length of the CDR3 is 12 residues. CDR3 residues: CAWGSSGNTIYF. CDR3 coding DNA: TGTGCCTGGGGCAGCTCTGGGAACACCATATATTTT.

In this sample, this clone turned up a few times. J is TRBJ2-1 and V is TRBV10-3, with TRBD2 matching 10 bases. CDR1 and CDR2 (germline): ENHRY, SYGVKD. The CDR3 extends over 15 amino acids. V lost 9 bases, J lost 6 bases, and 11 bases stayed unmatched. The CDR3 is CAIGKAGGPGNEQFF. DNA for the CDR3: TGTGCCATTGGAAAAGCGGGAGGGCCGGGCAATGAGCAGTTCTTC.

J is TRBJ1-5 and V is TRBV19; D possibly corresponds to TRBD1 (5 bases). V lost 3 bases, J lost 1 base, and 10 bases lay in between. CDR1 LNHDA and CDR2 SQIVND come from the germline V gene (reference sequence). This CDR3 is 15 amino acids long. CDR3: CASSITGESNQPQHF. CDR3 in DNA: TGTGCCAGTAGTATCACAGGAGAAAGCAATCAGCCCCAGCATTTT.

As regards this clone: This likely came from a read error, as a far larger clone is one base away. The sample holds other DNA sequences that translate to the same CDR3. The chain uses TRBV7-6 and TRBJ2-3; TRBD1 is a possible D gene (6 bases). CDR3 length equals 17 residues. Germline CDR1 SGHVS, CDR2 FNYEAQ. The CDR3 sequence is CASSLAGAGSSTDTQYF. The CDR3 nucleotides are TGTGCCAGCAGCTTAGCGGGGGCAGGCTCTAGCACAGATACACAGTATTTT.

The V and J genes are TRBV7-9 and TRBJ2-1; 8 bases fit TRBD2. CDR1 and CDR2 from the germline V gene are SEHNR and FQNEAQ (reference sequence). The CDR3 is made up of 16 amino acids. V trimming: 3 bases; J trimming: 2 bases; junction bases outside the gene matches: 6. The chain's CDR3 is CASSLVAGGPYNEQFF. Here the CDR3 DNA reads TGTGCCAGCAGCTTGGTTGCGGGAGGCCCCTACAATGAGCAGTTCTTC.

This clone showed up many times. The chain is built from TRBV6-1 and TRBJ1-5; D may be TRBD1 (5 bases). CDR1 is MNHNS and CDR2 is SASEGT in the germline V gene. The CDR3 extends over 14 amino acids. V lost 2 bases to trimming and J lost 4 bases, with 9 bases between them. CDR3 DNA: TGTGCCAGCAGTGAACAAGGGGAAAATCAGCCCCAGCATTTT. Translating gives CASSEQGENQPQHF.

The gene calls are TRBV4-1 and TRBJ2-7, with D maybe TRBD1 (5 bases). The germline V gene encodes CDR1 MGHRA and CDR2 YSYEKL. The CDR3 spans 15 residues. Trimming left V 0 bases short and J 5 bases short, with 14 bases between. The CDR3 loop is CASSQERAGFNEQYF. The CDR3 coding sequence is TGCGCCAGCAGCCAAGAAAGGGCAGGGTTCAACGAGCAGTACTTC.

This rearrangement joins TRBV28 to TRBJ2-5, with D possibly TRBD1 on 5 matching bases. There are 13 residues in the CDR3. Trimming shortened V by 4 bases and J by 7 bases, and 13 bases separated the two germline ends. Germline V lookup: CDR1 MDHEN, CDR2 SYDVKM. Here the CDR3 DNA reads TGTGCCAGCAGTTCAAGGGGCGCAGGGACCCAGTACTTC. This sequence encodes CASSSRGAGTQYF.

The V and J genes are TRBV5-6 and TRBJ2-3; 9 positions match TRBD2. The CDR3 totals 15 residues. CDR1 SGHDT and CDR2 YYEEEE come from the germline V gene. Trimming removed 4 bases from V and 5 bases from J; junction bases left unmatched: 8. Here the CDR3 reads CASSPRAGGLDTQYF. The DNA of the CDR3 is TGTGCCAGCAGCCCCCGAGCGGGAGGACTAGATACGCAGTATTTT.

Turning to this clone: Since a far larger clone is one base different, this is likely a read error. The rearrangement links TRBV5-2 to TRBJ2-1; TRBD2 is the table's D call, not checked against the DNA. TRBV5-2 is noted as a pseudogene. The CDR3 is made up of 14 amino acids. The CDR3 here is CASSRTSGINEQFF. In DNA form, the CDR3 reads TGTGCCAGCAGCCGTACTAGCGGGATTAATGAGCAGTTCTTC.

V is TRBV5-4 and J is TRBJ2-1; 7 nucleotides line up with TRBD1. V shed 4 bases, J shed 5 bases, and the junction held 6 bases outside the gene matches. Per the germline V gene, CDR1 is SGHNT and CDR2 is YYREEE (reference sequence). This CDR3 contains 14 residues. The CDR3 nucleotides read TGTGCCAGCAGCCTACCGGGACAGCACAATGAGCAGTTCTTC. Translation: CASSLPGQHNEQFF. Complete variable domain (other parts from reference TRBV5-4 and TRBJ2-1): ETGVTQSPTHLIKTRGQQVTLRCSSQSGHNTVSWYQQALGQGPQFIFQYYREEENGRGNFPPRFSGLQFPNYSSELNVNALELDDSALYLCASSLPGQHNEQFFGPGTRLTVL.

The chain is built from TRBV2 and TRBJ2-1; 7 bases map to TRBD1. This CDR3 has 15 residues. Germline assignment: CDR1 SNHLY and CDR2 FYNNEI. Trimming removed 7 bases from V and 2 bases from J; junction bases left unmatched: 8. CDR3 in DNA: TGTGCCAGCACCCCCCACGGGACAGCCTACAATGAGCAGTTCTTC. Translated, it gives CASTPHGTAYNEQFF.

The chain uses TRBV28 and TRBJ2-4; TRBD2 might be the D (6 bases). Germline CDR1 is MDHEN and CDR2 is SYDVKM. The CDR3 is 14 residues long. V was cut by 5 bases and J by 2 bases, with 10 bases left in between. The DNA of the CDR3 is TGTGCCAGCAGTAGCGCGGGGTCCAAAAACATTCAGTACTTC. This translates into CASSSAGSKNIQYF.

The CDR3 bases are TGTGCCAGCAGCTTAGAGCGGACCACCGGGGAGCTGTTTTTT. It yields the protein CASSLERTTGELFF. The chain uses TRBV7-8 and TRBJ2-2, with D perhaps TRBD2 (5 bases). V was clipped by 1 base and J by 4 bases, with 7 bases between them. The CDR3 extends over 14 amino acids. Germline V lookup: CDR1 SGHVS, CDR2 FQNEAQ.